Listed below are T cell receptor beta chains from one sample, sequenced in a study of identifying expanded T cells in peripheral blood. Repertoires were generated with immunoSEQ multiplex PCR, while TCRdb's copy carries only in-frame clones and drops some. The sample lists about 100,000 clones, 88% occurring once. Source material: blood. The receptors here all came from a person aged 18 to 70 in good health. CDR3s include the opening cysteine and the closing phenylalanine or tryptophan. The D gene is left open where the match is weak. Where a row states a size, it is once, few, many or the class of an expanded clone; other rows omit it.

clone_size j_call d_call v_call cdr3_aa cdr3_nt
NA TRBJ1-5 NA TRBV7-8 CASSNGQNQPQHF TGTGCCAGCAGCAACGGACAGAATCAGCCCCAGCATTTT
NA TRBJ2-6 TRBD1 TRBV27 CASSLRQGYGANVLTF TGTGCCAGCAGTCTCAGACAGGGGTATGGGGCCAACGTCCTGACTTTC
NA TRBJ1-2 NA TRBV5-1 CASSSGGGGGYTF TGCGCCAGCAGCTCCGGGGGGGGTGGTGGCTACACCTTC
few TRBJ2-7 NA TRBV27 CASRRYRYEQYF TGTGCCAGCAGACGCTACAGATACGAGCAGTACTTC
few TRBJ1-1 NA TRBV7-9 CASSFPSFTEAFF TGTGCCAGCAGTTTTCCGTCGTTCACTGAAGCTTTCTTT
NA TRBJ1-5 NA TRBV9 CASSVDGQGNQPQHF TGTGCCAGCAGCGTAGATGGGCAGGGGAATCAGCCCCAGCATTTT
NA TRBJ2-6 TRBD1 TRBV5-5 CASSRIQGSGANVLTF TGTGCCAGCAGCCGCATACAGGGGAGCGGGGCCAACGTCCTGACTTTC
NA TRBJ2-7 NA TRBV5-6 CASSFRRANEQYF TGTGCCAGCAGCTTCCGCAGGGCCAACGAGCAGTACTTC
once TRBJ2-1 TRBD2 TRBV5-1 CASSLEAGLDEQFF TGCGCCAGCAGCTTGGAAGCGGGGCTGGATGAGCAGTTCTTC
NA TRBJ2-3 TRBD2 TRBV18 CASSPQRDPGDTQYF TGTGCCAGCTCACCCCAGCGGGACCCGGGAGATACGCAGTATTTT
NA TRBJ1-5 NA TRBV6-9 CASSYWIPGNQPQHF TGTGCCAGCAGTTATTGGATCCCAGGCAATCAGCCCCAGCATTTT